The 12 T cell receptor beta chains below all came from one sample that was sequenced in a study of early T cells in non-severe SARS-CoV-2 infection. TCRdb reprocessed the 5' RACE reads with MiXCR, giving one entry per CDR3 protein. The repertoire holds 27,000 or so distinct CDR3 sequences, with around 7% as singletons. The sequenced material came from whole blood. The receptors here all came from an adult who was a healthcare worker with PCR-confirmed SARS-CoV-2 infection or an uninfected control (not recorded which).

There are many counts of this clonotype. The gene calls are TRBV14 and TRBJ1-3; the D is unclear. V was cut by 0 bases and J by 0 bases, with 12 bases left in between. Germline CDR1 and CDR2: SGHDN and FVKESK. This CDR3 has 17 residues. CDR3 bases: TGTGCCAGCAGCCAAGATGCCAGGACTCACTCTGGAAACACCATATATTTT. Translating it yields CASSQDARTHSGNTIYF.

This clonotype is labeled as medium-sized. The chain is built from TRBV20-1 and TRBJ2-3; unclear D gene. V lost 2 bases and J lost 0, with 6 bases in between. The CDR3 is made up of 13 amino acids. The germline gives CDR1 DFQATT, CDR2 SNEGSKA (reference sequence). For the CDR3, the DNA is TGCAGTGCTAGACCTCCTAGCACAGATACGCAGTATTTT. It encodes CSARPPSTDTQYF.

This clonotype was recorded a few times. V gene TRBV7-2 combines with J gene TRBJ1-4, with TRBD1 as a possible D gene (6 bases). This CDR3 is 15 amino acids long. The V gene's germline CDR1 is SGHTA and CDR2 FQGNSA. Trimming removed 5 bases from V and 7 bases from J, with 17 bases in between. CDR3 sequence (DNA): TGTGCCAGCAGCCGTCCGGGGGGGCAGGGTGAAAAACTGTTTTTT. Amino acid sequence: CASSRPGGQGEKLFF.

This clonotype was counted ten times or more. This rearrangement joins TRBV20-1 to TRBJ1-6; TRBD1 is a possible D gene (5 bases). Germline V CDR1 and CDR2: DFQATT, SNEGSKA (reference sequence). V was clipped by 1 base and J by 9 bases, with 7 bases between them. This CDR3 is built from 12 residues. CDR3 protein: CSARVQGSPLHF. The CDR3 DNA sequence: TGCAGTGCTAGAGTTCAGGGTTCACCCCTCCACTTT.

On this clonotype: The junction does not match germline at one end; this may be a read error. CDR3 sequence (DNA): TGTGCCAGCAGCCAAGGGGCAGGGGGCCGCGTCCCCAACTTC. Translating it yields CASSQGAGGRVPNF. The rearrangement uses TRBV4-2 and TRBJ2-7; TRBD1 agrees at 8 bases. CDR1 is LGHNA and CDR2 is YNFKEQ in the germline V gene. CDR3 length: 14 amino acids.

In this sample, this clonotype turned up many times. V usage is TRBV20-1 and J usage is TRBJ2-3; 10 bases agree with TRBD2. In germline, CDR1 is DFQATT, CDR2 SNEGSKA (reference sequence). The CDR3 has 16 residues. The V gene end was trimmed by 0 bases and the J gene end by 1 base; junction bases not matched to a gene: 4. The CDR3 bases are TGCAGTGCTAGAGATGCAGCGGGGGGGCGCACAGATACGCAGTATTTT. Residues: CSARDAAGGRTDTQYF.

This clonotype showed up just a few times. J is TRBJ1-1 and V is TRBV7-9, with 7 bases fitting TRBD1. The CDR3 consists of 13 residues. In germline, CDR1 is SEHNR, CDR2 FQNEAQ (reference sequence). Unmatched junction bases numbered 5, after V lost 5 bases and J lost 5 bases. CDR3 nucleotide sequence: TGTGCCAGCAGCCCAGGGGGGGTAACTGAAGCTTTCTTT. This sequence encodes CASSPGGVTEAFF.

V usage is TRBV6-2 or TRBV6-3 and J usage is TRBJ2-1; 7 bases align to TRBD1. Germline assignment: CDR1 MNHEY and CDR2 SVGEGT. This CDR3 has 13 residues. V trimming: 6 bases; J trimming: 8 bases; junction bases outside the gene matches: 7. The CDR3 loop is CASSRQGFDEQFF. The CDR3 DNA is TGTGCCAGCAGCCGACAGGGTTTCGATGAGCAGTTCTTC.

This chain joins TRBV25-1 and TRBJ2-1; D is possibly TRBD1 (7 bases). The CDR3 extends over 17 amino acids. Deletions cut 3 bases from V and 2 bases from J, with 17 bases between. In germline, CDR1 is MGHDK, CDR2 SYGVNS. The CDR3 region is CASSDPGQRAPYNEQFF. In DNA, the CDR3 is TGTGCCAGCAGTGACCCGGGACAGCGGGCCCCCTACAATGAGCAGTTCTTC.

The chain employs TRBV5-1 and TRBJ2-7, with 10 bases matching TRBD1. Germline V gives CDR1 SGHRS, CDR2 YFSETQ. The CDR3 sequence is 15 residues long. J lost 5 bases, V lost 0 bases, and 5 bases had no gene match. CDR3 in DNA: TGCGCCAGCAGCTTGGGGGGACAGGGGTACAACGAGCAGTACTTC. The encoded protein is CASSLGGQGYNEQYF.

This clonotype was seen ten or more times. The J gene is TRBJ1-1, the V gene TRBV20-1; TRBD1 matches 8 bases. V lost 0 bases and J lost 6; bases outside the gene matches: 12. The CDR3 covers 16 residues. Germline-derived CDR1 and CDR2 are DFQATT and SNEGSKA (reference sequence). DNA for the CDR3: TGCAGTGCTAGAGATGTGATGAGGACAGGGCGGCCTGAAGCTTTCTTT. As protein: CSARDVMRTGRPEAFF.

This clonotype was counted ten times or more. This chain joins TRBV7-8 and TRBJ1-1; tentative D call: TRBD1 (5 bases). The CDR3 consists of 13 residues. Germline V CDR1 and CDR2: SGHVS, FQNEAQ. V was trimmed by 10 bases and J by 3 bases, leaving 15 bases between them. The CDR3: CATSGWGDTEAFF. The CDR3 DNA follows: TGTGCCACGTCGGGCTGGGGGGACACTGAAGCTTTCTTT.